This T cell receptor (beta chain) was found in a study of blood T cells in healthy people across ages. Using a J-beta primer mix together with a sample-barcoded 5' primer, a second PCR was run for roughly 6 to 11 cycles. TCRdb called the 5' RACE reads again in MiXCR, with one record for every CDR3 protein. The sample consists of hundreds of thousands of distinct CDR3 sequences, roughly 20% of them appearing once. Regarding the study as a whole: Naive T cell percentage showed a strong correlation with TCR beta diversity. A roughly linear age-dependent decrease characterized TCR beta diversity per million T cells.

Germline CDR1 is LGHDT and CDR2 is YNNKEL (reference sequence). The CDR3 contains 15 residues. Trimming took off 3 bases at V and 5 bases at J, with 14 bases between the two ends. Comments on this clonotype: Its specificity is not known.

Peripheral blood from each donor was collected in a volume of about 10 milliliters. Isolation yielded PBMCs, at least 7 million per sample, in every case. The sequence was obtained from a man aged 70 or older in good health. The material sequenced was blood. The V call is TRBV3-1, the J call TRBJ1-5; D is ambiguous. As DNA, the CDR3 is TGTGCCAGCAGCCAGGGTCGAGACATATATCAGCCCCAGCATTTT. It is translated as CASSQGRDIYQPQHF.